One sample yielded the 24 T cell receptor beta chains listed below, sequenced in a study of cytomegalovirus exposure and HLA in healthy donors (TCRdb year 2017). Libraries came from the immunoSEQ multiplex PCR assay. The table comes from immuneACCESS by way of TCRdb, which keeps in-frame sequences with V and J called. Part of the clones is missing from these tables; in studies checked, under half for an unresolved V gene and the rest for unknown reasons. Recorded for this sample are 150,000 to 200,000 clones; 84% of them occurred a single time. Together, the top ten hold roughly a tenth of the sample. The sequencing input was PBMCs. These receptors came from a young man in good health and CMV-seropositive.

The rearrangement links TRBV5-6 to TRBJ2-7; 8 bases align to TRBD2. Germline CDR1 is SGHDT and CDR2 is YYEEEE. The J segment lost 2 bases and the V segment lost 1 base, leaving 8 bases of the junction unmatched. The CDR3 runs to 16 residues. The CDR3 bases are TGTGCCAGCAGCTTGAGCATGGCGGGAGGTACCTACGAGCAGTACTTC. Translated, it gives CASSLSMAGGTYEQYF.

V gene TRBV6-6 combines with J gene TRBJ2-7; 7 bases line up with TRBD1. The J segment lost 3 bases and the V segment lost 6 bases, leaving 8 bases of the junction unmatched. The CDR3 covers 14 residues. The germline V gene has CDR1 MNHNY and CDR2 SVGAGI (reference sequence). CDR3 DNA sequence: TGTGCCAGCAGCCCCCCCGGGACAGACTACGAGCAGTACTTC. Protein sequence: CASSPPGTDYEQYF.

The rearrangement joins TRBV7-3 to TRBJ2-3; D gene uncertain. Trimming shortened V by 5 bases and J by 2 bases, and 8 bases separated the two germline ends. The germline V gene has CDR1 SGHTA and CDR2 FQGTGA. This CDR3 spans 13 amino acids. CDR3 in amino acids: CASSQDYTDTQYF. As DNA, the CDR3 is TGTGCCAGCAGCCAGGATTACACAGATACGCAGTATTTT.

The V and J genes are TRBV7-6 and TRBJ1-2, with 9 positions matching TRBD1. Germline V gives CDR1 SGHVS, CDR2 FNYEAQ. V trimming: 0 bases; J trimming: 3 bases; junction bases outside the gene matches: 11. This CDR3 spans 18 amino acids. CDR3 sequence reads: CASSLAFPPGQGHYGYTF. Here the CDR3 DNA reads TGTGCCAGCAGCTTAGCCTTCCCCCCGGGACAGGGACACTATGGCTACACCTTC.

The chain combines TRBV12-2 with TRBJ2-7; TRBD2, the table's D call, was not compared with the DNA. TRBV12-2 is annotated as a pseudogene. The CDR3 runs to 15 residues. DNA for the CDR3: TGTGCAAGTCGCTCCCCGACTAGCGGGGTCTACGAGCAGTACTTC. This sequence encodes CASRSPTSGVYEQYF.

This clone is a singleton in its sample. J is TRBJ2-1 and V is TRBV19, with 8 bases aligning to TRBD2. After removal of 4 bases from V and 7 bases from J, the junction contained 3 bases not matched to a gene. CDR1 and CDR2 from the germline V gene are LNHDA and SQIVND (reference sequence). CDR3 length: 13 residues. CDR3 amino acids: CASSSSGANEQFF. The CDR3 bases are TGTGCCAGTAGTAGTAGCGGGGCTAATGAGCAGTTCTTC.

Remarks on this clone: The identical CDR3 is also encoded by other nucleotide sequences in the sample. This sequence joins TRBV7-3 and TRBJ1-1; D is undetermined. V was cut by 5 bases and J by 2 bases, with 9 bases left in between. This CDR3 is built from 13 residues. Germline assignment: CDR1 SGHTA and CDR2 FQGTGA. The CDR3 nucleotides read TGTGCCAGCAGCCCGACGGGAAACACTGAAGCTTTCTTT. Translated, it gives CASSPTGNTEAFF.

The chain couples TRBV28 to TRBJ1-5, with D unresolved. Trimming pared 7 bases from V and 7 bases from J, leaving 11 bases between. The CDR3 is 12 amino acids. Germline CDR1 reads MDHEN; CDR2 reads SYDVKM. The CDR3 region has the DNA TGTGCCAGCATGGAGGGTGGCCAGCCCCAGCATTTT. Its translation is CASMEGGQPQHF. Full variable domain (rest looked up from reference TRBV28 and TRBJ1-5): DVKVTQSSRYLVKRTGEKVFLECVQDMDHENMFWYRQDPGLGLRLIYFSYDVKMKEKGDIPEGYSVSREKKERFSLILESASTNQTSMYLCASMEGGQPQHFGDGTRLSIL.

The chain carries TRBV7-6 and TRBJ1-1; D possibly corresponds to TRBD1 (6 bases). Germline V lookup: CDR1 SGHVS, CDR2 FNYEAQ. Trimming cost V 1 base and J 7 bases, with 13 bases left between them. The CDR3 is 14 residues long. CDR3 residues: CASSLVQGSGEAFF. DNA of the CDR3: TGTGCCAGCAGCTTAGTACAGGGCTCGGGTGAAGCTTTCTTT.

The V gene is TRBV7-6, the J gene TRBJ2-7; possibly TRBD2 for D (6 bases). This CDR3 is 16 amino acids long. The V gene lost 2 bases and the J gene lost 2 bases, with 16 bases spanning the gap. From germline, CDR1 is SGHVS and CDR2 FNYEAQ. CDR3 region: CASSLLSGPSPYEQYF. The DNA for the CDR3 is TGTGCCAGCAGCTTACTGAGCGGGCCCTCCCCCTACGAGCAGTACTTC.

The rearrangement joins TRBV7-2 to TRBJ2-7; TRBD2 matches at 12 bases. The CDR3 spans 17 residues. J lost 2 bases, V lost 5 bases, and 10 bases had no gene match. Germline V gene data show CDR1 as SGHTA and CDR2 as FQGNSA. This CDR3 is CASSPGLAGIIAYEQYF. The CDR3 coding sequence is TGTGCCAGCAGCCCTGGACTAGCGGGAATCATTGCCTACGAGCAGTACTTC.

CDR3 DNA: TGTGCCAGCGGGAGAGAGAACAATGAGCAGTTCTTC. Residues: CASGRENNEQFF. J is TRBJ2-1 and V is TRBV7-9; possibly TRBD2 for D (5 bases). The CDR3 is 12 residues long. From germline, CDR1 is SEHNR and CDR2 FQNEAQ (reference sequence). Trimming left V 8 bases short and J 5 bases short, with 10 bases between. Full variable domain (missing parts from reference TRBV7-9 and TRBJ2-1): DTGVSQNPRHKITKRGQNVTFRCDPISEHNRLYWYRQTLGQGPEFLTYFQNEAQLEKSRLLSDRFSAERPKGSFSTLEIQRTEQGDSAMYLCASGRENNEQFFGPGTRLTVL.

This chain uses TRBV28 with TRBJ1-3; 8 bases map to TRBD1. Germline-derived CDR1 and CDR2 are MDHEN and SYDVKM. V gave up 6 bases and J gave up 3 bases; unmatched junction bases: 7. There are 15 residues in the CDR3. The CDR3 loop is CASSRQGKIGNTIYF. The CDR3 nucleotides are TGTGCCAGCAGCCGACAGGGGAAGATTGGAAACACCATATATTTT.

The CDR3 loop reads CASSVGTASDEQFF. Written as DNA, the CDR3 is TGTGCCAGCAGCGTGGGGACGGCTAGCGATGAGCAGTTCTTC. The chain has TRBV7-9 and TRBJ2-1; the D gene is possibly TRBD2 (6 bases). CDR1 is SEHNR, CDR2 FQNEAQ, per germline (reference sequence). V lost 5 bases to trimming and J lost 8 bases, with 16 bases between them. The CDR3 covers 14 residues.

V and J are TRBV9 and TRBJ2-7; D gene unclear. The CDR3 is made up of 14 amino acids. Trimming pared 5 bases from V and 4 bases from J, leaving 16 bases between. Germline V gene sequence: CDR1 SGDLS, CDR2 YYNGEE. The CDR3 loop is CASSSAFSPYEQYF. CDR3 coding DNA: TGTGCCAGCAGTTCTGCGTTTAGTCCTTACGAGCAGTACTTC. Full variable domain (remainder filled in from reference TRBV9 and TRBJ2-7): DSGVTQTPKHLITATGQRVTLRCSPRSGDLSVYWYQQSLDQGLQFLIQYYNGEERAKGNILERFSAQQFPDLHSELNLSSLELGDSALYFCASSSAFSPYEQYFGPGTRLTVT.

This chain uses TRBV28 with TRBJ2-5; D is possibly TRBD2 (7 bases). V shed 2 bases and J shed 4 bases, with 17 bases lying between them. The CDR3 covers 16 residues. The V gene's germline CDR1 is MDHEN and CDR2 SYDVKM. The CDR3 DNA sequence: TGTGCCAGCAGTTTAGGGTGGGGGGGCCAATTAGAGACCCAGTACTTC. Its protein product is CASSLGWGGQLETQYF.

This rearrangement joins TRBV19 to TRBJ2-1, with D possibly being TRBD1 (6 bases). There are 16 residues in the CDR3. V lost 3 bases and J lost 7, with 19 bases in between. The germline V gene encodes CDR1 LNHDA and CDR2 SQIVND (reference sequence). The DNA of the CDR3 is TGTGCCAGTAGTATGTGGTCTAGGGGGTTCTTAAATGAGCAGTTCTTC. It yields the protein CASSMWSRGFLNEQFF. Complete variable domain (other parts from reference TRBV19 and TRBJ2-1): DGGITQSPKYLFRKEGQNVTLSCEQNLNHDAMYWYRQDPGQGLRLIYYSQIVNDFQKGDIAEGYSVSREKKESFPLTVTSAQKNPTAFYLCASSMWSRGFLNEQFFGPGTRLTVL.

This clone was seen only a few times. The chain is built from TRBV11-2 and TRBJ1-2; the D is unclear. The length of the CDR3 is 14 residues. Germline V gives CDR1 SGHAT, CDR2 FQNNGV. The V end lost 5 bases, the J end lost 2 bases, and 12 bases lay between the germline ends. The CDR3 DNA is TGTGCCAGCAGCCAACATTCCCTCAACTATGGCTACACCTTC. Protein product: CASSQHSLNYGYTF.

The CDR3: CASRGQPGQGNGYTF. CDR3 coding DNA: TGTGCCAGCAGAGGACAGCCGGGACAGGGGAATGGCTACACCTTC. The chain couples TRBV28 to TRBJ1-2; TRBD1 agrees at 10 bases. Germline-derived CDR1 and CDR2 are MDHEN and SYDVKM. Losses at the gene ends were 6 bases for V and 6 bases for J; bases not matched to a gene: 10. The CDR3 extends over 15 amino acids.

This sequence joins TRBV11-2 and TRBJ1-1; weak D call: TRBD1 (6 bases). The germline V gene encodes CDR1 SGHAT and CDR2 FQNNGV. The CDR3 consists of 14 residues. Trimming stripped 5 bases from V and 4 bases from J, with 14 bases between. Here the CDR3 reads CASSQQGPSTEAFF. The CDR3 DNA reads TGTGCCAGCAGCCAGCAGGGGCCGAGCACTGAAGCTTTCTTT.

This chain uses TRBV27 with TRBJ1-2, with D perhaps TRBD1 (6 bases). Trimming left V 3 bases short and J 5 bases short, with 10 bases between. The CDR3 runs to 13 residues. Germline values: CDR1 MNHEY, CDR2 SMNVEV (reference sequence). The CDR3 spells CASSLNREYGYTF. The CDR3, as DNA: TGTGCCAGCAGTTTGAACAGGGAATATGGCTACACCTTC.

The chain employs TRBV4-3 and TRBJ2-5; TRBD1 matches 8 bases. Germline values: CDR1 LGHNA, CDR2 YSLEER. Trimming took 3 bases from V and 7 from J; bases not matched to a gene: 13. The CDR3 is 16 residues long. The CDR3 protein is CASSHSRTGFGGTQYF. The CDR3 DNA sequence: TGCGCCAGCAGCCATTCCCGGACAGGGTTTGGGGGGACCCAGTACTTC.

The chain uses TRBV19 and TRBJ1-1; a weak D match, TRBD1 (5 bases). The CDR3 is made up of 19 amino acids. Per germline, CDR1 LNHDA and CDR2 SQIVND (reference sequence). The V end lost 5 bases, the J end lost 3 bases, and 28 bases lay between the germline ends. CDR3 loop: CASSAPLYSSGGGDTEAFF. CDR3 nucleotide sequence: TGTGCCAGTAGTGCACCCTTATACAGTTCGGGGGGAGGTGACACTGAAGCTTTCTTT.

The CDR3 DNA sequence: TGCGCCAGCAGTGAGCGGTCGGGCGGGAGATTGTACGAGCAGTACTTC. Its translation is CASSERSGGRLYEQYF. The V gene is TRBV10-1, the J gene TRBJ2-7; TRBD2 matches at 7 bases. Per the germline V gene, CDR1 is WNHNN and CDR2 is SYGVQD (reference sequence). The CDR3 has 16 amino acids. The trim removed 2 bases at V and 4 bases at J, leaving 11 bases unmatched.